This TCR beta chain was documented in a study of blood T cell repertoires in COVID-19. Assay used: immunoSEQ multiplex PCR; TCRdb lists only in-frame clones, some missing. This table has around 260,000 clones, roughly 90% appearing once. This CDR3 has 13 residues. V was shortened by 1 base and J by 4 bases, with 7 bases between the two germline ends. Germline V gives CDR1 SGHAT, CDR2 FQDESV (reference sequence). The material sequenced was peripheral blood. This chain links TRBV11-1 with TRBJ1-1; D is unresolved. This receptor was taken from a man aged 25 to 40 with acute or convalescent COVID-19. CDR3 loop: CASSLGPSTEAFF. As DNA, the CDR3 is TGTGCCAGCAGCTTAGGGCCATCCACTGAAGCTTTCTTT.